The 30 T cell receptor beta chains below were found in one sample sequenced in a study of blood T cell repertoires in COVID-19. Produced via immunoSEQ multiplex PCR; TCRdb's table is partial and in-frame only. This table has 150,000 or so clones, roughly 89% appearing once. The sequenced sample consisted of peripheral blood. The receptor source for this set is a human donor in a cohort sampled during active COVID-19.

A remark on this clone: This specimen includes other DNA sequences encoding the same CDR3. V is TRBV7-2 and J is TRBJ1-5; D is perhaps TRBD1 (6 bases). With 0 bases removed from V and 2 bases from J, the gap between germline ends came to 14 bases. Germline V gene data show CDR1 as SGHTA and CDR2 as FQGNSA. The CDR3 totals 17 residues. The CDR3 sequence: CASSLALGGAGNQPQHF. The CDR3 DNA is TGTGCCAGCAGCTTAGCTTTAGGGGGGGCTGGCAATCAGCCCCAGCATTTT.

Written as DNA, the CDR3 is TGTGCCAGCAGTGAAGCGGGCCAGGGCCCGTACGAGCAGTACTTC. Translation: CASSEAGQGPYEQYF. V and J are TRBV2 and TRBJ2-7, with D perhaps TRBD1 (5 bases). Trimming cost V 0 bases and J 4 bases, with 13 bases left between them. This CDR3 has 15 amino acids. CDR1 and CDR2 from the germline V gene are SNHLY and FYNNEI.

CDR3 in amino acids: CASSMTLVVSLLSGANVLTF. The CDR3 coding sequence is TGTGCCAGCAGTATGACTCTGGTGGTATCCCTCCTCTCTGGGGCCAACGTCCTGACTTTC. The chain uses TRBV21-1 and TRBJ2-6; TRBD2 is the table's D call, not checked against the DNA. TRBV21-1 is reported as a pseudogene. This CDR3 has 20 residues.

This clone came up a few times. This chain's CDR3 is CASSVGQGAIYEQYF. CDR3 sequence (DNA): TGTGCCAGTAGTGTGGGACAGGGGGCGATCTACGAGCAGTACTTC. V usage is TRBV19 and J usage is TRBJ2-7, with TRBD1 matching over 12 bases. Trimming at V came to 5 bases and at J to 3 bases, leaving 5 bases not matched to a gene. Germline values: CDR1 LNHDA, CDR2 SQIVND (reference sequence). The CDR3 is 15 residues long.

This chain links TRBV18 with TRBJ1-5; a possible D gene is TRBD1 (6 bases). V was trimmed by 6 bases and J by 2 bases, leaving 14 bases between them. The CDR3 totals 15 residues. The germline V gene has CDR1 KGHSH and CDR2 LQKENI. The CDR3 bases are TGTGCCAGCTCCTCTGCCCCAGGGGGCAATCAGCCCCAGCATTTT. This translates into CASSSAPGGNQPQHF.

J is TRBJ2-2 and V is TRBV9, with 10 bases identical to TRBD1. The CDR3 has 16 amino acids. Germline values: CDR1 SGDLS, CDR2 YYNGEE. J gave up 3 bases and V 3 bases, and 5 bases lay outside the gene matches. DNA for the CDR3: TGTGCCAGCAGCGGAGGGACAGGGGCGGACACCGGGGAGCTGTTTTTT. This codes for CASSGGTGADTGELFF.

The CDR3: CASSLTGIRKSDTQYF. DNA for the CDR3: TGTGCCAGCAGTCTAACCGGGATTCGGAAATCTGATACGCAGTATTTT. The V call is TRBV28, the J call TRBJ2-3; a weak D match, TRBD2 (5 bases). The ends were cut back, 5 bases at V and 6 bases at J, with 21 bases in the middle. Germline CDR1 and CDR2: MDHEN and SYDVKM. The CDR3 totals 16 residues.

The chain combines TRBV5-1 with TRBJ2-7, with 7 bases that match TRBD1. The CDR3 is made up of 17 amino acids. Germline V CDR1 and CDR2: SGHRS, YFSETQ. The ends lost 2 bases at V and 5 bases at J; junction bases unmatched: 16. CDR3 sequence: CASSLTPISDRADEQYF. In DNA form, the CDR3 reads TGCGCCAGCAGCTTAACACCCATCTCCGACAGGGCCGACGAGCAGTACTTC.

This CDR3 reads CASSFASGSSYEQYF. The CDR3 DNA sequence: TGCGCCAGCAGCTTCGCCTCAGGTAGCTCCTACGAGCAGTACTTC. The rearrangement uses TRBV5-1 and TRBJ2-7, with D hard to call. Looked up from germline, CDR1 is SGHRS and CDR2 is YFSETQ. This CDR3 region has 15 residues. V was cut by 2 bases and J by 0 bases, with 12 bases left in between.

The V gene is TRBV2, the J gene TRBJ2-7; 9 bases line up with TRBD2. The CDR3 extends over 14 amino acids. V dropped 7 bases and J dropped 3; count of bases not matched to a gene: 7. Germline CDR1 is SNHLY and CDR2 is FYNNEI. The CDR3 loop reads CASTLAGEDYEQYF. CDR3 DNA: TGTGCCAGCACCTTAGCGGGAGAAGACTACGAGCAGTACTTC.

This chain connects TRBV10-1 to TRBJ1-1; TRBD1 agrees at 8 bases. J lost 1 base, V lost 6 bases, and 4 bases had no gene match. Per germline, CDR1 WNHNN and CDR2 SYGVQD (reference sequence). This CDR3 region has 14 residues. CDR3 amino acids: CASSSGTGNTEAFF. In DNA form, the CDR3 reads TGCGCCAGCAGCTCCGGGACAGGGAACACTGAAGCTTTCTTT.

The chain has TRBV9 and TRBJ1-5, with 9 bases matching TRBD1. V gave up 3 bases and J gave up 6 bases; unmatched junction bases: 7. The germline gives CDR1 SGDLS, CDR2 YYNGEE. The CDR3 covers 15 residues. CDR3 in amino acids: CASSASGQGVQPQHF. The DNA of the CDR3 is TGTGCCAGCAGCGCGTCGGGACAGGGAGTTCAGCCCCAGCATTTT.

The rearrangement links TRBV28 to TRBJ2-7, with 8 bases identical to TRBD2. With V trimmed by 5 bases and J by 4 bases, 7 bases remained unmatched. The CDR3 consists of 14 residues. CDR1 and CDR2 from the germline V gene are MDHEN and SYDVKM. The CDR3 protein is CASSPGLDPYEQYF. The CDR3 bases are TGTGCCAGCAGTCCGGGACTAGATCCTTACGAGCAGTACTTC.

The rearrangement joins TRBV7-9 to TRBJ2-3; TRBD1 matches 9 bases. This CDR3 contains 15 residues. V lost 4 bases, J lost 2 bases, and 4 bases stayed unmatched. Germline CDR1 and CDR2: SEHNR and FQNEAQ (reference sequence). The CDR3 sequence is CASSSTGGPTDTQYF. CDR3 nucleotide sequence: TGTGCCAGCAGCTCAACAGGGGGCCCCACAGATACGCAGTATTTT.

CDR3 residues: CASSLGFWRPGVDRYF. The CDR3, as DNA: TGTGCCAGCAGCTTGGGATTCTGGCGACCGGGGGTCGATCGGTACTTC. The V and J genes are TRBV5-6 and TRBJ2-7; D might be TRBD2 (6 bases). CDR3 length equals 16 residues. Germline lookup yields CDR1 SGHDT and CDR2 YYEEEE. Between the trimmed V and J ends, which lost 0 bases and 12 bases, there was a span of 25 bases.

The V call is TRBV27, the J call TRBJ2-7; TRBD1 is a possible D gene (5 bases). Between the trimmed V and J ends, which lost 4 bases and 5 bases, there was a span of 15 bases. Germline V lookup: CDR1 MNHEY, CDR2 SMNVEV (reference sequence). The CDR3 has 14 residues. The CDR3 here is CASSSTVFGDEQYF. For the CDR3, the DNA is TGTGCCAGCAGTTCGACAGTTTTTGGAGACGAGCAGTACTTC.

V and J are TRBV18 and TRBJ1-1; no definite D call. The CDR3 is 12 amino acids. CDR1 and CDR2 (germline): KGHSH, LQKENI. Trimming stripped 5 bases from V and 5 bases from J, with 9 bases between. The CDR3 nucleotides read TGTGCCAGCTCAGGGCCTCGAACTGAAGCTTTCTTT. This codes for CASSGPRTEAFF.

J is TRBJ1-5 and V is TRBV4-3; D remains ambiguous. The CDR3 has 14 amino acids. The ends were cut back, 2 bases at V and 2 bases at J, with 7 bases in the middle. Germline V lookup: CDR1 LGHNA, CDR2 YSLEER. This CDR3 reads CASSQWAGNQPQHF. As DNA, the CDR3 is TGCGCCAGCAGCCAATGGGCCGGCAATCAGCCCCAGCATTTT.

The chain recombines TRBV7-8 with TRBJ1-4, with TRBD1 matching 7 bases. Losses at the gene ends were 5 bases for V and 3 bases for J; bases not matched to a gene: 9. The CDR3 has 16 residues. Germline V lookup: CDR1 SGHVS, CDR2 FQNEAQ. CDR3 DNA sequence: TGTGCCAGCAGCGCGTCAGGGGGGAGGCCTAATGAAAAACTGTTTTTT. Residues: CASSASGGRPNEKLFF.

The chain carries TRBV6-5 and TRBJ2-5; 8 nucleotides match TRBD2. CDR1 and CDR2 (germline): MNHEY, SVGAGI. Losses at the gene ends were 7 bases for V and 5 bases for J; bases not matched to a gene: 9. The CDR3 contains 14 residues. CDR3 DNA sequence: TGTGCCAGCAAAAGACTAGCGCAAACGGAGACCCAGTACTTC. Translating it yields CASKRLAQTETQYF.

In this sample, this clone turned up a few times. The CDR3 bases are TGTGCCAGCAGTGTGGGACAGAATAATCAGCCCCAGCATTTT. It specifies CASSVGQNNQPQHF. The chain employs TRBV5-5 and TRBJ1-5, with 7 bases identical to TRBD1. This CDR3 is 14 amino acids long. The germline CDR1 and CDR2 sequences are SGHKS and YYEKEE (reference sequence). The junction had 6 bases not matched to a gene; V was cut back by 5 bases and J by 4 bases. Combining the CDR3 with reference TRBV5-5 and TRBJ1-5 gives the whole variable domain DAGVTQSPTHLIKTRGQQVTLRCSPISGHKSVSWYQQVLGQGPQFIFQYYEKEERGRGNFPDRFSARQFPNYSSELNVNALLLGDSALYLCASSVGQNNQPQHFGDGTRLSIL.

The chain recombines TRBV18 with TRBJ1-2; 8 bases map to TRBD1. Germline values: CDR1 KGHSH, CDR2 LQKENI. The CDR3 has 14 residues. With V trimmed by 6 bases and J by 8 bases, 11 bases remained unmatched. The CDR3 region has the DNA TGTGCCAGCTCTCCAGGACAGGGCCGAGGCGGCTACACCTTC. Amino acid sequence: CASSPGQGRGGYTF.

The CDR3 region has the DNA TGTGCCAGCAGCCAAGAGGACAGGGCTTACTATGGCTACACCTTC. It translates to CASSQEDRAYYGYTF. V and J are TRBV4-2 and TRBJ1-2; TRBD1 matches at 8 bases. V dropped 0 bases and J dropped 3; count of bases not matched to a gene: 3. The CDR3 totals 15 residues. The germline gives CDR1 LGHNA, CDR2 YNFKEQ.

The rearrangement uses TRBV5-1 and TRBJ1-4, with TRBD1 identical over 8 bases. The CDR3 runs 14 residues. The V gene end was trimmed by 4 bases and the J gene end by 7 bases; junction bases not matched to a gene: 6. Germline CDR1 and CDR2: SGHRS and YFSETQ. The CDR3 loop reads CASSADREGEKLFF. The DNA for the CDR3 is TGCGCCAGCAGCGCGGACAGGGAAGGTGAAAAACTGTTTTTT.

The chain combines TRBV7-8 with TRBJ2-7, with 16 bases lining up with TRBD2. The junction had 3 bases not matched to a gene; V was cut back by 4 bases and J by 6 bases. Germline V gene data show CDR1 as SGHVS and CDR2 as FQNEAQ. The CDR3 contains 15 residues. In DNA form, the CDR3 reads TGTGCCAGCAGCTGGGGACTAGCGGGAGGGCGCGAGCAGTACTTC. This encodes CASSWGLAGGREQYF. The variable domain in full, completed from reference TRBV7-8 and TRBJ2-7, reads GAGVSQSPRYKVAKRGQDVALRCDPISGHVSLFWYQQALGQGPEFLTYFQNEAQLDKSGLPSDRFFAERPEGSVSTLKIQRTQQEDSAVYLCASSWGLAGGREQYFGPGTRLTVT.

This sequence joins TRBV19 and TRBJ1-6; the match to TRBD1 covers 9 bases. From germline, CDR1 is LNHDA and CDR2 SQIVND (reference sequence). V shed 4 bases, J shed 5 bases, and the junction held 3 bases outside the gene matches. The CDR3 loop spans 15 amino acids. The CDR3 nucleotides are TGTGCCAGTAGTACCCGGACAGGGGATAATTCACCCCTCCACTTT. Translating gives CASSTRTGDNSPLHF.

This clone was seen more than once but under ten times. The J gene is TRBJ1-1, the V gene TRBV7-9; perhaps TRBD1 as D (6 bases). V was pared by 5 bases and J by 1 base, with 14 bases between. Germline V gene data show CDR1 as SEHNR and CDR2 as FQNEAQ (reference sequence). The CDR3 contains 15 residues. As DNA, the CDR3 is TGTGCCAGCAGCCCCGGGGGGCCGACGAACACTGAAGCTTTCTTT. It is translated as CASSPGGPTNTEAFF.

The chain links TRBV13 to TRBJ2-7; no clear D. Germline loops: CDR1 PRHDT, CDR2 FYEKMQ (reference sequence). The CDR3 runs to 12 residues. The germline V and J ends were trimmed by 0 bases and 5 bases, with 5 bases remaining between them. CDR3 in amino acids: CASSLGLNEQYF. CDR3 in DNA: TGTGCCAGCAGCTTAGGCCTAAACGAGCAGTACTTC.

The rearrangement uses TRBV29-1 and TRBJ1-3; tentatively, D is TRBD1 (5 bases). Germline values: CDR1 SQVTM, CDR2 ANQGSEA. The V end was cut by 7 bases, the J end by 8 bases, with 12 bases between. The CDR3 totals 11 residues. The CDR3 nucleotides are TGCAGCGGCGCCTGGGGGGACACCATATATTTT. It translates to CSGAWGDTIYF.

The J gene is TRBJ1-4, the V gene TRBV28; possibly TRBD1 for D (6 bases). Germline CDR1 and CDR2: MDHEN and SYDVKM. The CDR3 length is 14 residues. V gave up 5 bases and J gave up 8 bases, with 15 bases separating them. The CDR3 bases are TGTGCCAGCAGTAAATCAGGGGAGGGGGAAAAACTGTTTTTT. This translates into CASSKSGEGEKLFF.